Below are 8 T cell receptor beta chains sequenced from a single sample in a study of CD8 T cells in ankylosing spondylitis. TCRdb called the 5' RACE reads again in MiXCR, with one record for every CDR3 protein. This sample has around 300,000 distinct CDR3 sequences, with 11% found just once. Sequencing input: blood, either unsorted or a sorted T cell fraction (not recorded which). The receptors shown here come from a female donor with ankylosing spondylitis or in good health (not recorded which).

This clonotype appeared many times. The chain uses TRBV12-3 or TRBV12-4 and TRBJ1-5, with 10 bases lining up with TRBD1. The V segment lost 6 bases and the J segment 2 bases; nucleotides outside the gene matches: 4. The CDR3 consists of 15 residues. The CDR3 nucleotides read TGTGCCAGCAGCGGCGGGACAGGGGGCAATCAGCCCCAGCATTTT. Protein sequence: CASSGGTGGNQPQHF.

This clonotype was detected many times. The J gene is TRBJ2-3, the V gene TRBV5-1, with D perhaps assigned TRBD1 or TRBD2 (7 bases each). Trimming removed 7 bases from V and 2 bases from J, with 14 bases in between. The CDR3 is made up of 14 amino acids. Germline assignment: CDR1 SGHRS and CDR2 YFSETQ. As DNA, the CDR3 is TGCGCCAGCCAGGGGGGACTATACACAGATACGCAGTATTTT. Translating gives CASQGGLYTDTQYF.

In regard to this clonotype: This may be a read error: a much more frequent sequence differs by one nucleotide. V and J are TRBV20-1 and TRBJ1-5; 9 nucleotides line up with TRBD1. Germline V CDR1 and CDR2: DFQATT, SNEGSKA (reference sequence). This CDR3 is 15 amino acids long. CDR3: CSARDRANSNHPQHF. CDR3 in DNA: TGCAGTGCTCGGGACAGGGCAAATAGCAATCATCCCCAGCATTTT.

This clonotype has ten or more counts. This chain links TRBV13 with TRBJ2-1; 11 nucleotides line up with TRBD2. The ends lost 6 bases at V and 0 bases at J; junction bases unmatched: 4. This CDR3 is 16 amino acids long. Germline values: CDR1 PRHDT, CDR2 FYEKMQ (reference sequence). The DNA of the CDR3 is TGTGCCAGCAGACCGACTAGCGGGGTCTCCTACAATGAGCAGTTCTTC. This gives the protein CASRPTSGVSYNEQFF.

This clonotype appeared many times. This chain connects TRBV12-3 or TRBV12-4 to TRBJ1-5; 10 nucleotides align to TRBD1. J was trimmed by 4 bases and V by 4 bases; bases with no gene match: 4. The CDR3 loop spans 15 amino acids. Written as DNA, the CDR3 is TGTGCCAGCAGTTCGAGGGGACAGGGGAATCAGCCCCAGCATTTT. Translated, it gives CASSSRGQGNQPQHF.

This clonotype occurred many times. This chain uses TRBV20-1 with TRBJ1-1; 10 bases agree with TRBD1. The V gene end was trimmed by 4 bases and the J gene end by 5 bases; junction bases not matched to a gene: 7. The CDR3 loop spans 14 amino acids. CDR1 is DFQATT, CDR2 SNEGSKA, per germline (reference sequence). The CDR3 loop reads CSATRTGGDTEAFF. The CDR3, as DNA: TGCAGTGCTACAAGGACAGGGGGGGATACTGAAGCTTTCTTT.

The table lists this clonotype with many counts. The rearrangement links TRBV20-1 to TRBJ1-6; tentative D call: TRBD1 (5 bases). Deletions cut 6 bases from V and 14 bases from J, with 17 bases between. The CDR3 extends over 12 amino acids. Germline loops: CDR1 DFQATT, CDR2 SNEGSKA (reference sequence). The chain's CDR3 is CSAFVPGGALHF. The CDR3 DNA follows: TGCAGTGCCTTCGTCCCGGGGGGGGCCCTCCACTTT.

The chain couples TRBV12-3 or TRBV12-4 to TRBJ1-5; 8 nucleotides agree with TRBD1. The junction had 6 bases not matched to a gene; V was cut back by 5 bases and J by 0 bases. The CDR3 totals 16 residues. The CDR3 nucleotides read TGTGCCAGCAGTGAGGGACAGGCAGTTAGCAATCAGCCCCAGCATTTT. It codes for CASSEGQAVSNQPQHF.